Listed here are 19 T cell receptor beta chains from one sample, sequenced in a study of identical twins. Each CDR3 protein is one row after TCRdb ran MiXCR on the 5' RACE reads. Of about 890,000 distinct CDR3 sequences in the sample, 12% were seen once. The same data also went into a second study, on yellow fever vaccine responses in identical twins.

What was sequenced was PBMCs. The receptor set was obtained from a woman aged 18-35 years in good health.

This clonotype turned up a few times. The chain is built from TRBV9 and TRBJ2-1, with TRBD1 matching over 7 bases. This CDR3 has 14 residues. V was pared by 2 bases and J by 9 bases, with 8 bases of the junction left unmatched. Germline lookup yields CDR1 SGDLS and CDR2 YYNGEE. The CDR3 region is CASSVTTGNGEQFF. CDR3 DNA: TGTGCCAGCAGCGTTACGACAGGGAACGGTGAGCAGTTCTTC.

CDR3 in amino acids: CASSLGRLNEKLFF. The CDR3 DNA is TGTGCCAGCAGCTTGGGTCGGCTTAATGAAAAACTGTTTTTT. V and J are TRBV5-4 and TRBJ1-4; unclear D gene. From germline, CDR1 is SGHNT and CDR2 YYREEE (reference sequence). CDR3 size: 14 residues. V dropped 0 bases and J dropped 4 bases, with 7 bases sitting between them.

V is TRBV20-1 and J is TRBJ2-2; 7 bases agree with TRBD1. The CDR3 has 13 residues. Per germline, CDR1 DFQATT and CDR2 SNEGSKA (reference sequence). The junction had 7 bases not matched to a gene; V was cut back by 6 bases and J by 6 bases. The CDR3 protein is CSARDRAPGELFF. As DNA, the CDR3 is TGCAGTGCCCGCGACAGGGCCCCCGGGGAGCTGTTTTTT.

This clonotype occurred a few times. The V and J genes are TRBV6-5 and TRBJ1-2; 7 positions match TRBD1. The CDR3 runs to 18 residues. Germline values: CDR1 MNHEY, CDR2 SVGAGI. After removal of 0 bases from V and 6 bases from J, the junction contained 16 bases not matched to a gene. The CDR3 is CASSYSGTEVLLGNGYTF. CDR3 DNA sequence: TGTGCCAGCAGTTACTCCGGGACAGAGGTCCTCCTAGGGAATGGCTACACCTTC.

This clonotype was found a few times. The chain carries TRBV5-1 and TRBJ2-7; 10 positions match TRBD2. J lost 1 base, V lost 7 bases, and 8 bases had no gene match. The length of the CDR3 is 15 residues. The germline CDR1 and CDR2 sequences are SGHRS and YFSETQ. CDR3 in DNA: TGCGCCAGCCGGGAGTCGGGACTAGCGTCCTACGAGCAGTACTTC. As protein: CASRESGLASYEQYF.

The chain combines TRBV4-1 with TRBJ1-1, with TRBD1 identical over 12 bases. This CDR3 contains 18 residues. In germline, CDR1 is MGHRA, CDR2 YSYEKL. Trimming at V came to 2 bases and at J to 1 base, leaving 8 bases not matched to a gene. The CDR3 here is CASSQTRDRGRRNTEAFF. CDR3 coding DNA: TGCGCCAGCAGCCAAACCAGGGACAGGGGGCGAAGGAACACTGAAGCTTTCTTT.

This clonotype was found a few times. The chain couples TRBV20-1 to TRBJ2-5, with unresolved D. Trimming left V 5 bases short and J 0 bases short, with 10 bases between. Germline CDR1 reads DFQATT; CDR2 reads SNEGSKA (reference sequence). The CDR3 consists of 13 residues. This chain's CDR3 is CSAPRLYQETQYF. CDR3 nucleotide sequence: TGCAGTGCTCCCCGACTCTACCAAGAGACCCAGTACTTC.

This clonotype was detected a few times. The V gene is TRBV18, the J gene TRBJ2-2; possible D gene TRBD2, 6 bases. V dropped 0 bases and J dropped 7 bases, with 6 bases sitting between them. This CDR3 comprises 13 residues. Looked up from germline, CDR1 is KGHSH and CDR2 is LQKENI. This chain's CDR3 is CASSPPGGGELFF. The CDR3 DNA is TGTGCCAGCTCACCACCGGGAGGCGGGGAGCTGTTTTTT.

This clonotype showed up just a few times. In DNA, the CDR3 is TGCGCCAGCAGCCACCCTGGGGGACAAGCCGAGCAGTACTTC. Translation gives CASSHPGGQAEQYF. The chain joins TRBV5-1 to TRBJ2-7; D is possibly TRBD1 (6 bases). V was cut by 4 bases and J by 6 bases, with 17 bases left in between. Germline V gene lookup returns CDR1 SGHRS and CDR2 YFSETQ. CDR3 size: 14 residues.

The V gene is TRBV7-9, the J gene TRBJ2-2, with D tentatively TRBD1 or TRBD2 (5 bases each). Per the germline V gene, CDR1 is SEHNR and CDR2 is FQNEAQ (reference sequence). The CDR3 extends over 15 amino acids. Between the trimmed V and J ends, which lost 0 bases and 3 bases, there was a span of 8 bases. The CDR3 DNA reads as TGTGCCAGCAGCTTAGCGGGGGTATACACCGGGGAGCTGTTTTTT. It specifies CASSLAGVYTGELFF.

This clonotype was seen a handful of times. This may stem from a read error, because a much larger clone lies one nucleotide away. The chain joins TRBV20-1 to TRBJ2-2; TRBD2 matches at 7 bases. This CDR3 has 16 amino acids. CDR1 DFQATT and CDR2 SNEGSKA come from the germline V gene (reference sequence). DNA of the CDR3: TGCTGTGCTAGAGTCAGGGCTAGCGGTAACACCGGGGAGCTGTTTTTT. The encoded protein is CCARVRASGNTGELFF.

This clonotype appeared many times. The V gene is TRBV10-3, the J gene TRBJ1-1; D not resolved. CDR1 is ENHRY and CDR2 is SYGVKD in the germline V gene. Trimming took 6 bases from V and 1 from J, leaving 12 bases between them. The CDR3 length is 14 residues. The CDR3 loop reads CAIRATTENTEAFF. CDR3 in DNA: TGTGCCATCAGAGCTACAACAGAGAACACTGAAGCTTTCTTT.

The V call is TRBV10-3, the J call TRBJ2-5; no clear D gene. V shed 0 bases and J shed 6 bases, with 11 bases lying between them. Germline CDR1 ENHRY, CDR2 SYGVKD. The CDR3 extends over 14 amino acids. In DNA, the CDR3 is TGTGCCATCAGTGAGTCTAACCCAATCCAGACCCAGTACTTC. Amino acid sequence: CAISESNPIQTQYF.

The chain couples TRBV15 to TRBJ1-4; TRBD1 aligns across 9 bases. This CDR3 has 15 residues. V shed 3 bases and J 7 bases; nucleotides not matched to a gene: 6. In germline, CDR1 is LNHNV, CDR2 YYDKDF (reference sequence). The CDR3 spells CATSSYRGPFEKLFF. DNA of the CDR3: TGTGCCACCAGCAGCTACAGGGGGCCCTTTGAAAAACTGTTTTTT.

The chain is built from TRBV6-2 or TRBV6-3 and TRBJ2-3, with D possibly TRBD1 on 6 matching bases. V dropped 6 bases and J dropped 0 bases, with 28 bases sitting between them. This CDR3 comprises 20 residues. The germline gives CDR1 MNHEY, CDR2 SVGEGT. DNA of the CDR3: TGTGCCAGCAGCCGCAACAACGACGACAAGGGGGTTCCTAGCACAGATACGCAGTATTTT. It encodes CASSRNNDDKGVPSTDTQYF.

This clonotype was counted only a few times. The rearrangement joins TRBV20-1 to TRBJ2-1; TRBD1 matches 7 bases. Losses at the gene ends were 6 bases for V and 4 bases for J; bases not matched to a gene: 24. CDR3 size: 19 residues. CDR1 DFQATT and CDR2 SNEGSKA come from the germline V gene (reference sequence). The CDR3 DNA follows: TGCAGTGCCAACTACGGGGCAGAGACTACCAGGGGGATTTACAATGAGCAGTTCTTC. Amino acid sequence: CSANYGAETTRGIYNEQFF.

Only a few counts were recorded for this clonotype. The genes are TRBV28 and TRBJ2-2; D unresolved. Germline V gives CDR1 MDHEN, CDR2 SYDVKM. The V end lost 7 bases, the J end lost 6 bases, and 6 bases lay between the germline ends. This CDR3 region has 11 residues. CDR3 protein: CASIIPGELFF. DNA for the CDR3: TGTGCCAGCATAATACCCGGGGAGCTGTTTTTT.

This clonotype was found a few times. CDR3 bases: TGTGCCAGCAGCTCCTCAATTAATAATTCACCCCTCCACTTT. As protein: CASSSSINNSPLHF. J is TRBJ1-6 and V is TRBV11-3, with no clear D. V shed 4 bases and J shed 5 bases, with 9 bases lying between them. Per the germline V gene, CDR1 is SGHNT and CDR2 is YENEEA. The CDR3 consists of 14 residues.

The chain combines TRBV20-1 with TRBJ2-7; the match to TRBD1 covers 9 bases. Losses at the gene ends were 6 bases for V and 2 bases for J; bases not matched to a gene: 14. Germline CDR1 reads DFQATT; CDR2 reads SNEGSKA (reference sequence). The CDR3 extends over 16 amino acids. The CDR3 DNA follows: TGCAGTGCCCCCGCGGGCGTGGGGACAGGGCCCTACGAGCAGTACGTC. Protein sequence: CSAPAGVGTGPYEQYV.